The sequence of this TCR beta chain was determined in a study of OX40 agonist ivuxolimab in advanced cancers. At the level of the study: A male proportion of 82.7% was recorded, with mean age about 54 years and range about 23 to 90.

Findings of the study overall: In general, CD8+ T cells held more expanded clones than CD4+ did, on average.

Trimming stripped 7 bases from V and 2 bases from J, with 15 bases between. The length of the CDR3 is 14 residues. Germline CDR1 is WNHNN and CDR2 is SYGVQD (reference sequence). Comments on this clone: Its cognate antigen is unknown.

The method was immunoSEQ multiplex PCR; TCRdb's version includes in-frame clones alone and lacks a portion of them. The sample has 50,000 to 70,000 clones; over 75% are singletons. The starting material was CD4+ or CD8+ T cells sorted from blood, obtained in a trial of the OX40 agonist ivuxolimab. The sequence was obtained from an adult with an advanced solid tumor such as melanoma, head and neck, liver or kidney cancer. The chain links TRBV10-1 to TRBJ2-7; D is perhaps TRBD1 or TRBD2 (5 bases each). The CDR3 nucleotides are TGCGCCAGCATAACGGGGCTCGTCCCCTACGAGCAGTACTTC. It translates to CASITGLVPYEQYF.